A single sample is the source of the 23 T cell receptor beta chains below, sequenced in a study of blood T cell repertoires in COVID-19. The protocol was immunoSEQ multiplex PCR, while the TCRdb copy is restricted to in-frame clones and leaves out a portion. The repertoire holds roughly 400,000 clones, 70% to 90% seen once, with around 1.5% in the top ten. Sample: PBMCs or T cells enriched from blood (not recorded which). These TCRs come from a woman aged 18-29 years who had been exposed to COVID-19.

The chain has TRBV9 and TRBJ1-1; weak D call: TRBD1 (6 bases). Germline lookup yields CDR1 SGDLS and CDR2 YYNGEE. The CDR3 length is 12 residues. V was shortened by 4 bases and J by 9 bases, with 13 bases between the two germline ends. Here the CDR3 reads CASSLPGTQAFF. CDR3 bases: TGTGCCAGCAGCCTACCCGGGACACAAGCTTTCTTT.

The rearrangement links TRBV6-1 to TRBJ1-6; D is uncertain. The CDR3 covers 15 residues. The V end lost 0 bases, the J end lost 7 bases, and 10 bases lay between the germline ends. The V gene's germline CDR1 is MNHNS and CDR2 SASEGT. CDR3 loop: CASSEASSYNSPLHF. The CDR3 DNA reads TGTGCCAGCAGTGAAGCGTCCAGTTACAATTCACCCCTCCACTTT.

The CDR3 spells CASCLKLRSNYGYTF. DNA of the CDR3: TGTGCCAGCTGCCTGAAGCTCCGTTCTAACTATGGCTACACCTTC. This chain joins TRBV28 and TRBJ1-2; D gene unclear. Germline CDR1 is MDHEN and CDR2 is SYDVKM. The CDR3 runs to 15 residues. V lost 8 bases, J lost 0 bases, and 16 bases lay in between.

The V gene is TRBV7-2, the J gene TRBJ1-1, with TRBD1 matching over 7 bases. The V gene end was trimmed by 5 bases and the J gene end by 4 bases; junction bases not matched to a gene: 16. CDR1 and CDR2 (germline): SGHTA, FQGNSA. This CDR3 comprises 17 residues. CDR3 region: CASSRTLKSQGSTEAFF. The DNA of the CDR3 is TGTGCCAGCAGCAGGACTTTGAAGTCACAGGGGAGCACTGAAGCTTTCTTT.

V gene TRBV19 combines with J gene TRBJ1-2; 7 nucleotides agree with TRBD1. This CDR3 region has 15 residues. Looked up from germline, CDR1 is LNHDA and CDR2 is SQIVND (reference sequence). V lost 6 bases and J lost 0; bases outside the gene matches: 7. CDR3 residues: CASSPETGPNYGYTF. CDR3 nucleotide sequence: TGTGCCAGTAGCCCCGAGACAGGGCCTAACTATGGCTACACCTTC.

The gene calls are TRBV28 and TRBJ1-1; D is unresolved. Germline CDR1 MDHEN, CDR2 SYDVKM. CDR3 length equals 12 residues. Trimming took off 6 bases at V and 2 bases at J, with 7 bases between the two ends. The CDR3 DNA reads TGTGCCAGCAGGGGAGGAAACACTGAAGCTTTCTTT. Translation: CASRGGNTEAFF.

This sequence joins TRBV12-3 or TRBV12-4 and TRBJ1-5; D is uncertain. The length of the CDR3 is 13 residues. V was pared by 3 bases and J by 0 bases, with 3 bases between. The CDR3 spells CASSFNSNQPQHF. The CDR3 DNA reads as TGTGCCAGCAGTTTCAATAGCAATCAGCCCCAGCATTTT.

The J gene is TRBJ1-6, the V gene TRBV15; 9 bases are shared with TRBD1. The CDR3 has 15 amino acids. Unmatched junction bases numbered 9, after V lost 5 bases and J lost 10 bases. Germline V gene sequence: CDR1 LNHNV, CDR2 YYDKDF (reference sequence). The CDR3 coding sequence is TGTGCCACCAGCGACGCGGGACAGGGATACTCACCCCTCCACTTT. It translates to CATSDAGQGYSPLHF. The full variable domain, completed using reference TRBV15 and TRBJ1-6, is DAMVIQNPRYQVTQFGKPVTLSCSQTLNHNVMYWYQQKSSQAPKLLFHYYDKDFNNEADTPDNFQSRRPNTSFCFLDIRSPGLGDTAMYLCATSDAGQGYSPLHFGNGTRLTVT.

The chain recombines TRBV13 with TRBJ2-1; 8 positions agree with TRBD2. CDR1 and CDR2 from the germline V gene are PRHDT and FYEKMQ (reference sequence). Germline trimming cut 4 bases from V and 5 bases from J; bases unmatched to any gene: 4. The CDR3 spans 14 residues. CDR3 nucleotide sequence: TGTGCCAGCAGCTATCCGACTAGCGACAATGAGCAGTTCTTC. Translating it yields CASSYPTSDNEQFF. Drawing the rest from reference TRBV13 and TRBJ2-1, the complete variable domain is AAGVIQSPRHLIKEKRETATLKCYPIPRHDTVYWYQQGPGQDPQFLISFYEKMQSDKGSIPDRFSAQQFSDYHSELNMSSLELGDSALYFCASSYPTSDNEQFFGPGTRLTVL.

CDR3 in DNA: TGTGCCAGCAGCTTAGACCCGCCGGGGTCGAACACCGGGGAGCTGTTTTTT. It codes for CASSLDPPGSNTGELFF. The chain employs TRBV5-4 and TRBJ2-2; D perhaps matches TRBD2 (5 bases). The length of the CDR3 is 17 residues. Trimming shortened V by 2 bases and J by 0 bases, and 14 bases separated the two germline ends. Germline CDR1 is SGHNT and CDR2 is YYREEE (reference sequence).

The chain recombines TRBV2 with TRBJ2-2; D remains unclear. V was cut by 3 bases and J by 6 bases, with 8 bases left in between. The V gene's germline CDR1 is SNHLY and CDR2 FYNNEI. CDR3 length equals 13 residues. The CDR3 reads CASSDQVPGELFF. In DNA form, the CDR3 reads TGTGCCAGCAGTGACCAGGTACCCGGGGAGCTGTTTTTT.

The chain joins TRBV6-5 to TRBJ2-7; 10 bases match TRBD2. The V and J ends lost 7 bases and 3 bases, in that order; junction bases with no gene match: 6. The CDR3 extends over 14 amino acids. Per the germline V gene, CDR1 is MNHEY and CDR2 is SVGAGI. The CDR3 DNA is TGTGCCAGCATCCCAACTAGCGGGAACTACGAGCAGTACTTC. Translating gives CASIPTSGNYEQYF.

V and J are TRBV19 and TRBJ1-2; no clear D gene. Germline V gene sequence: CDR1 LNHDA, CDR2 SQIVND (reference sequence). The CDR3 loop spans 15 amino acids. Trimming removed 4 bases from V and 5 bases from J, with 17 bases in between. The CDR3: CASSTDVRARYGYTF. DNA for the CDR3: TGTGCCAGTAGTACTGATGTGCGAGCGAGATATGGCTACACCTTC.

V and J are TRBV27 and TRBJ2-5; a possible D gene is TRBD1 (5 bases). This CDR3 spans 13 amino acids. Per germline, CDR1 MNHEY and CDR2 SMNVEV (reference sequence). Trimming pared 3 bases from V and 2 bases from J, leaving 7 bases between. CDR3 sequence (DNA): TGTGCCAGCAGTTTCCAGGGACAAGAGACCCAGTACTTC. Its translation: CASSFQGQETQYF.

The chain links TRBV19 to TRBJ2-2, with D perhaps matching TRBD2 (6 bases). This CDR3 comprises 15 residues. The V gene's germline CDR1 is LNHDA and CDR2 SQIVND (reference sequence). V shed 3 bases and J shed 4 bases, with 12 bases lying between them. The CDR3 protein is CASSIAGRGTGELFF. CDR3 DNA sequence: TGTGCCAGTAGTATCGCGGGACGGGGCACCGGGGAGCTGTTTTTT.

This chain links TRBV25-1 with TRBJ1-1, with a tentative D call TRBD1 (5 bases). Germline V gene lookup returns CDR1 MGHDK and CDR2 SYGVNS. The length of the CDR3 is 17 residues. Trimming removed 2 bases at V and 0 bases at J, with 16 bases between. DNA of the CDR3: TGTGCCAGCAGTGAAGATGGGGGGGACGTCATGAACACTGAAGCTTTCTTT. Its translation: CASSEDGGDVMNTEAFF.

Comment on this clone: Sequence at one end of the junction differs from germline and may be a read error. CDR3 sequence reads: CASGFLGESNQPQHF. The CDR3, as DNA: TGTGCCAGCGGTTTCCTCGGGGAGAGCAATCAGCCCCAGCATTTT. The chain links TRBV27 to TRBJ1-5; no clear D. Germline V gene data show CDR1 as MNHEY and CDR2 as SMNVEV (reference sequence). This CDR3 has 15 amino acids.

This chain's CDR3 is CAVSPGGTGSYEQYF. CDR3 sequence (DNA): TGTGCCGTGAGCCCAGGGGGGACAGGGTCCTACGAGCAGTACTTC. This sequence joins TRBV10-3 and TRBJ2-7; 9 bases align to TRBD1. The ends lost 11 bases at V and 1 base at J; junction bases unmatched: 12. CDR1 ENHRY and CDR2 SYGVKD come from the germline V gene. This CDR3 spans 15 amino acids.

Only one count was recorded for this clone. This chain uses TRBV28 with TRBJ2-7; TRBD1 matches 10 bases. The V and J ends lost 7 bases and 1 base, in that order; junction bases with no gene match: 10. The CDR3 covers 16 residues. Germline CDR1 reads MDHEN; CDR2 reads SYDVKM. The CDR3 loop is CASTPPKGQGSYEQYF. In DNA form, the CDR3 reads TGTGCCAGCACCCCCCCAAAGGGACAGGGGTCCTACGAGCAGTACTTC.

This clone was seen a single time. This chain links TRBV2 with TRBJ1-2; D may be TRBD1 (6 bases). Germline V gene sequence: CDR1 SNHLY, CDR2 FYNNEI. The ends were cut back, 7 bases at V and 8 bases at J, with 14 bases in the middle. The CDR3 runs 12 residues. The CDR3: CASKGDDLGYTF. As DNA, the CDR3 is TGTGCCAGCAAGGGGGACGACTTAGGCTACACCTTC. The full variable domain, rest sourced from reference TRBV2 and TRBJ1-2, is EPEVTQTPSHQVTQMGQEVILRCVPISNHLYFYWYRQILGQKVEFLVSFYNNEISEKSEIFDDQFSVERPDGSNFTLKIRSTKLEDSAMYFCASKGDDLGYTFGSGTRLTVV.

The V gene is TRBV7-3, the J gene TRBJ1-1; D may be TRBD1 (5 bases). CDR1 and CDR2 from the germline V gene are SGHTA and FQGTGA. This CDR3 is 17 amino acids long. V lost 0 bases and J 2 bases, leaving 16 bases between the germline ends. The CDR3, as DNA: TGTGCCAGCAGCTTAACCCGCCCGACAGACTTCAACACTGAAGCTTTCTTT. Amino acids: CASSLTRPTDFNTEAFF.

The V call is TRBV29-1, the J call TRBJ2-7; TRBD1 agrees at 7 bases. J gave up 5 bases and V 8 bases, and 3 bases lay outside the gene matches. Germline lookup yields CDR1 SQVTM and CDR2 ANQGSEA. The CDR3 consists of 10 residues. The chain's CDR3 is CSNRGNEQYF. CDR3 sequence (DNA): TGCAGCAACAGGGGCAACGAGCAGTACTTC.

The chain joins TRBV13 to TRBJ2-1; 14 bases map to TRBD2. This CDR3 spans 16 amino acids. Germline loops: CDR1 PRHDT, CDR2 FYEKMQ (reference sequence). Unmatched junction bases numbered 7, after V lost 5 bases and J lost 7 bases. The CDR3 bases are TGTGCCAGCAGCCCCATGACTAGCGGGGGGGCAAATGAGCAGTTCTTC. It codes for CASSPMTSGGANEQFF.